The rows below give T cell receptor beta chains drawn from one sample of a study of blood T cell repertoires in COVID-19. Sequencing used immunoSEQ multiplex PCR; TCRdb keeps in-frame clones, though not all of them. The repertoire holds 200,000 to 250,000 clones, 65% to 85% seen once, with approximately 4% in the top ten. The sequencing input was peripheral blood. The receptors were sampled from a woman in her forties with active or convalescent COVID-19. Both conserved end residues are part of each CDR3. Fields, in order: clone size, D gene, J gene, V gene, CDR3 DNA, CDR3 protein. A D gene is named only where the DNA matches it firmly. Clone sizes are given selectively: once, few, many, or a class where the clone is expanded.

.	TRBD1	TRBJ1-2	TRBV7-9	TGTGCCAGCAGCCTCACAGGGGGCCCGGGCTACACCTTC	CASSLTGGPGYTF
.	TRBD2	TRBJ2-5	TRBV9	TGTGCCAGCAGCCCCGGGGGGGCAGAGACCCAGTACTTC	CASSPGGAETQYF
.	TRBD2	TRBJ2-1	TRBV7-9	TGTGCCAGCAGCTGGCTAGCGGGGGGGTCCTACAATGAGCAGTTCTTC	CASSWLAGGSYNEQFF
.	.	TRBJ2-3	TRBV4-1	TGCGCCAGCAGCCAAGGGCAGGGGCTTGAAACGCAGTATTTT	CASSQGQGLETQYF
.	.	TRBJ2-1	TRBV12-5	TGTGCTAGTGGTTTGGTAATCGGGATAGCGATAAATGAGCAGTTCTTC	CASGLVIGIAINEQFF
once	.	TRBJ1-5	TRBV9	TGTGCCAGCAGCGTGGGGCAGAGCAATCAGCCCCAGCATTTT	CASSVGQSNQPQHF
.	.	TRBJ1-1	TRBV5-6	TGTGCCAGCAGCTCCACAGGGACAAACACTGAAGCTTTCTTT	CASSSTGTNTEAFF
.	TRBD1	TRBJ1-5	TRBV10-1	TGCGCCAGCAGTGGAACAGGGGCTTGGGTCAGATGGCCCCAGCATTTT	CASSGTGAWVRWPQHF
.	TRBD2	TRBJ2-7	TRBV3-1/TRBV3-2	TGTGCCAGCAGCCAAGGAATTCCAAGCGGGATCTACGAGCAGTACTTC	CASSQGIPSGIYEQYF
.	.	TRBJ2-1	TRBV11-2	TGTGCCAGCAGCTTAGGAGGGGGCTCCTACAATGAGCAGTTCTTC	CASSLGGGSYNEQFF
.	TRBD1	TRBJ1-1	TRBV12-3/TRBV12-4	TGTGCCAGCAGACCCGGAGGACAGGTGGCTTTCTTT	CASRPGGQVAFF
.	TRBD2	TRBJ2-1	TRBV30	TGTGCCTGGAGTGGGGTGAGCGGGGGGGCCTACAATGAGCAGTTCTTC	CAWSGVSGGAYNEQFF
.	.	TRBJ1-3	TRBV15	TGTGCCACCAGCGATAGGCAGGGCGGTAGAAACACCATATATTTT	CATSDRQGGRNTIYF
.	TRBD1	TRBJ2-2	TRBV5-4	TGTGCCAGCAGCTTTGAGGGGGCTGACACCGGGGAGCTGTTTTTT	CASSFEGADTGELFF
few	TRBD2	TRBJ2-3	TRBV6-5	TGTGCGGTAGCGGGGGATACAGATACGCAGTATTTT	CAVAGDTDTQYF
once	TRBD1	TRBJ1-6	TRBV28	TGTGCCAGCAGCCCACAGGGGAATAATTCACCCCTCCACTTT	CASSPQGNNSPLHF
once	.	TRBJ2-6	TRBV5-1	TGCGCCAGCAGCTTGGGTCTTTTCTCTGGGGCCAACGTCCTGACTTTC	CASSLGLFSGANVLTF
.	.	TRBJ2-4	TRBV4-1	TGCGCCAGCAGCCAAGGGGCTGAAGCCAAAAACATTCAGTACTTC	CASSQGAEAKNIQYF
.	TRBD1	TRBJ1-5	TRBV28	TGTGCCAGCAGTGCTGGAGGGGGCGGACAGCCCCAGCATTTT	CASSAGGGGQPQHF
.	.	TRBJ1-2	TRBV19	TGTGCCAGTAGCTGGCAGGGCGAGGGCTACACCTTC	CASSWQGEGYTF
.	.	TRBJ1-5	TRBV2	TGTGCCAGCAGTGAAGCCAAACAGCCCCAGCATTTT	CASSEAKQPQHF
.	.	TRBJ1-5	TRBV28	TGTGCCAGCAGTTTCGGCGGGGTATATAGCAATCAGCCCCAGCATTTT	CASSFGGVYSNQPQHF
.	TRBD1	TRBJ1-2	TRBV19	TGTGCCAGTACGCCCGACAGGGGAGGTGGCTACACCTTC	CASTPDRGGGYTF
.	TRBD2	TRBJ2-1	TRBV15	TGTGCCACCAGCAGCCGCCGTGGGACTAGCGGGGGGGGTAATGAGCAGTTCTTC	CATSSRRGTSGGGNEQFF
.	.	TRBJ2-3	TRBV28	TGTGCCAGCACCCTGGGGCTAGGCACAGATACGCAGTATTTT	CASTLGLGTDTQYF
.	.	TRBJ1-1	TRBV4-1	TGCGCCAGCAGCCAAGTGAACGGTGAAGCTTTCTTT	CASSQVNGEAFF
.	.	TRBJ1-1	TRBV6-5	TGTGCCAGCAGTTACGGGGGGGTTCACGGTACTGAAGCTTTCTTT	CASSYGGVHGTEAFF
.	TRBD1	TRBJ1-4	TRBV5-1	TGCGCCAGCAGCCTGACAGGGGAGAAGGAAAAACTGTTTTTT	CASSLTGEKEKLFF
.	.	TRBJ1-2	TRBV9	TGTGCCAGCAGCGTAGTATCAGGGAGGCCCTATGGCTACACCTTC	CASSVVSGRPYGYTF
few	.	TRBJ2-1	TRBV15	TGTGCCACCAGCAGACCACCATCGGGCTACAATGAGCAGTTCTTC	CATSRPPSGYNEQFF
.	TRBD2	TRBJ2-3	TRBV18	TGTGCCAGCTCACCATACGGGGGGGGCGGCACAGATACGCAGTATTTT	CASSPYGGGGTDTQYF
.	TRBD1	TRBJ2-1	TRBV15	TGTGCCACCAGCGGGACAGGGTCTTACAATGAGCAGTTCTTC	CATSGTGSYNEQFF
once	TRBD1	TRBJ1-2	TRBV15	TGTGCCACCAGCAAGGATCCGAGGGGGCCGGGCGGCGGCTACACCTTC	CATSKDPRGPGGGYTF
.	TRBD2	TRBJ2-1	TRBV6-6	TGTGCCAGCAGTCGATCCCCTAGCGGGGGCCCGAACAATGAGCAGTTCTTC	CASSRSPSGGPNNEQFF
.	.	TRBJ2-1	TRBV9	TGTGCCAGCAGCCCACGGGTACGGACAGTTTACAATGAGCAGTTCTTC	CASSPRVRTVYNEQFF
.	TRBD1	TRBJ2-2	TRBV6-5	TGTGCCAGCAGGGCCGGGACAGCAAACACCGGGGAGCTGTTTTTT	CASRAGTANTGELFF
.	.	TRBJ2-1	TRBV25-1	TGTGCCAGCAGTGACTCCCAGGGTTTAGACAATGAGCAGTTCTTC	CASSDSQGLDNEQFF
.	.	TRBJ1-6	TRBV9	TGTGCCAGCAGCGTAGATAGGGAGAGTTCACCCCTCCACTTT	CASSVDRESSPLHF
few	TRBD1	TRBJ1-1	TRBV27	TGTGCCAGCAGTGGGGCGACAGGGGGCTGGGACACTGAAGCTTTCTTT	CASSGATGGWDTEAFF
.	TRBD1	TRBJ1-1	TRBV6-1	TGTGCCAGCAGTGACAGGGGGCGAGATCGGACTGAAGCTTTCTTT	CASSDRGRDRTEAFF
.	.	TRBJ1-1	TRBV28	TGTGCCAGCAGCTTCGAGCCGGTCCTCAAGCCTGAAGCTTTCTTT	CASSFEPVLKPEAFF
.	.	TRBJ2-2	TRBV4-1	TGCGCCAGCAGCCAAGGAAGGGGAACCGGGGAGCTGTTTTTT	CASSQGRGTGELFF
.	.	TRBJ2-2	TRBV3-1/TRBV3-2	TGTGCCAGCAGCCATCAGGGTCCAACCGGGGAGCTGTTTTTT	CASSHQGPTGELFF
few	.	TRBJ2-3	TRBV5-1	TGCGCCAGCAGCTTGGGGGGCGACAGAACAGATACGCAGTATTTT	CASSLGGDRTDTQYF
.	.	TRBJ1-2	TRBV30	TGTGCCTGGAGTCGGGGTGGCTATGGCTACACCTTC	CAWSRGGYGYTF
.	TRBD2	TRBJ2-7	TRBV5-1	TGCGCCAGCAGGGTGACTAGCGGGGGAGCCTATTACGAGCAGTACTTC	CASRVTSGGAYYEQYF
few	TRBD2	TRBJ2-1	TRBV27	TGTGCCAGCAGTTTAGTGGGAGGGTACAATGAGCAGTTCTTC	CASSLVGGYNEQFF
.	.	TRBJ1-1	TRBV27	TGTGCCAGCAGTTTACGTAGGGGCAGTGACGCTGAAGCTTTCTTT	CASSLRRGSDAEAFF